The T cell receptor beta chain under discussion was sequenced for a study of blood T cells in healthy people across ages. It was with a sample-barcoded 5' primer and a J-beta primer mix that a second PCR of roughly 7 to 11 cycles was run. TCRdb re-called the 5' RACE reads through MiXCR, storing one row per CDR3 protein. The sample yields 1.5 million or so distinct CDR3 sequences, 40% to 45% seen once. On this clonotype: What it binds is not known.

Findings and limits, study-wide: The fall in TCR beta diversity per million T cells was roughly linear with age. Conclusively comparing naive with antigen-experienced cells was impossible with unsorted PBMCs. Long-lived and aged donors differed, with more naive CD4+ cells and higher diversity in the long-lived.

The CDR3 consists of 14 residues. The V and J ends lost 2 bases and 8 bases respectively, with 12 bases between them. The TCR comes from a woman in her late teens or twenties in good health. Sequencing input: blood. The genes are TRBV12-3 or TRBV12-4 and TRBJ1-4; no reliable D call. Here the CDR3 reads CASSLQVGSEKLFF. The CDR3 DNA reads as TGTGCCAGCAGTTTACAAGTGGGGTCCGAAAAACTGTTTTTT.